This T cell receptor beta chain was profiled in a study of T-cell reconstitution after alpha-beta-depleted transplantation in children. At least ten counts were recorded for this clonotype. Its antigen is currently unknown. Whole-study findings and limits: After transplant, high TCRbeta diversity at day 60 in some patients arose from surviving recipient T cells and thymic progenitors. T cells produced anew were the main source of T-cell counts and diversity one year after transplant. Several hundred graft clones that had expanded were reportedly the source of alpha-beta T cells about two months after transplant.

A TCRbeta library incorporating unique molecular identifiers was prepared. MiXCR was run by TCRdb on the PCR reads, yielding one entry per CDR3 protein. The repertoire consists of around 700,000 distinct CDR3 sequences, with 13% occurring once and the leading ten covering 0.79%. This CDR3 contains 17 residues. With V trimmed by 1 base and J by 8 bases, 10 bases remained unmatched. CDR1 SGHRS and CDR2 YFSETQ come from the germline V gene. The sequencing used PBMCs, collected before TCRalphabeta/CD19-depleted stem cell transplant. The clonotype was recovered from a girl aged 2-9 years with congenital amegakaryocytic thrombocytopenia, due to receive a stem cell transplant. The chain joins TRBV5-1 to TRBJ2-1, with TRBD2 matching over 12 bases. The CDR3 reads CASSLIPSGRASHEQFF. The CDR3 DNA sequence: TGCGCCAGCAGCTTGATCCCTAGCGGGAGGGCCTCCCATGAGCAGTTCTTC.